The 21 T cell receptor beta chains reported below all come from one sample, sequenced in a study of sequential checkpoint blockade in melanoma. Treatment: randomized to nivolumab then ipilimumab (arm A) or the reverse (arm B). TCRdb keeps only in-frame clones here, not all; method: immunoSEQ multiplex PCR. The data contain about 25,000 clones, 75% to 80% of them singletons. The material sequenced was CD8+ T cells sorted from blood (inferred from file names), taken from a patient given nivolumab and ipilimumab in sequence. Receptor source: a human donor with melanoma.

This clone has just one count. V and J are TRBV14 and TRBJ2-5; perhaps TRBD1 as D (7 bases). The CDR3 runs 20 residues. V lost 0 bases and J lost 0, with 23 bases in between. In germline, CDR1 is SGHDN, CDR2 FVKESK. CDR3 region: CASSQEWQGDTGDYQETQYF. DNA of the CDR3: TGTGCCAGCAGCCAAGAGTGGCAGGGGGATACCGGGGACTACCAAGAGACCCAGTACTTC.

This chain connects TRBV2 to TRBJ1-2; tentative D call: TRBD1 (5 bases). The CDR3 contains 14 residues. Trimming took 6 bases from V and 3 from J, leaving 14 bases between them. Per germline, CDR1 SNHLY and CDR2 FYNNEI. Written as DNA, the CDR3 is TGTGCCAGCAGCCCAGCGGGGACTTACTATGGCTACACCTTC. Translating it yields CASSPAGTYYGYTF. The whole variable domain, filled in from reference TRBV2 and TRBJ1-2, reads EPEVTQTPSHQVTQMGQEVILRCVPISNHLYFYWYRQILGQKVEFLVSFYNNEISEKSEIFDDQFSVERPDGSNFTLKIRSTKLEDSAMYFCASSPAGTYYGYTFGSGTRLTVV.

This clone has only one observation. This chain connects TRBV5-1 to TRBJ2-7; TRBD2 is a possible D gene (6 bases). CDR3 length equals 14 residues. V was clipped by 0 bases and J by 3 bases, with 10 bases between them. The germline V gene has CDR1 SGHRS and CDR2 YFSETQ. CDR3 in DNA: TGCGCCAGCAGCTTGGCTAGCGCCTACTACGAGCAGTACTTC. It is translated as CASSLASAYYEQYF.

The chain couples TRBV2 to TRBJ2-1; weak D call: TRBD2 (5 bases). Germline values: CDR1 SNHLY, CDR2 FYNNEI. This CDR3 is 12 amino acids long. Trimming cost V 8 bases and J 4 bases, with 9 bases left between them. CDR3 nucleotides: TGTGCCAGCCAGAAGCGGTACAATGAGCAGTTCTTC. Its protein is CASQKRYNEQFF.

DNA of the CDR3: TGCGCCAGCAGCCAAGAAGACCCAGGACTAGCGGGGGACCGGGGGGGCAATGAGCAGTTCTTC. It is translated as CASSQEDPGLAGDRGGNEQFF. V gene TRBV4-3 combines with J gene TRBJ2-1; 13 bases agree with TRBD2. From germline, CDR1 is LGHNA and CDR2 YSLEER. J lost 6 bases, V lost 0 bases, and 17 bases had no gene match. The CDR3 spans 21 residues.

The J gene is TRBJ2-1, the V gene TRBV7-3; D might be TRBD2 (6 bases). Germline CDR1 SGHTA, CDR2 FQGTGA. V was clipped by 3 bases and J by 3 bases, with 9 bases between them. The CDR3 totals 14 residues. The CDR3 DNA reads TGTGCCAGCAGCTTCCTCGGGGGCTACAATGAGCAGTTCTTC. It is translated as CASSFLGGYNEQFF.

With regard to this clone: A much more abundant neighbour one base away suggests this may be a read error. The same CDR3 arises from other DNA sequences in this sample as well. The V and J genes are TRBV4-1 and TRBJ1-4, with D hard to call. Trimming cost V 0 bases and J 15 bases, with 11 bases left between them. This CDR3 comprises 12 residues. The germline V gene encodes CDR1 MGHRA and CDR2 YSYEKL. The CDR3 spells CASSQEGRSVFF. The CDR3 DNA is TGCGCCAGCAGCCAAGAGGGGAGGTCAGTGTTTTTT.

This clone appeared a single time. The gene calls are TRBV4-3 and TRBJ2-5; TRBD2 agrees at 8 bases. The germline CDR1 and CDR2 sequences are LGHNA and YSLEER. This CDR3 has 14 residues. Unmatched junction bases numbered 5, after V lost 3 bases and J lost 5 bases. The CDR3 nucleotides are TGCGCCAGCAGCCAGTGGGCTAGCGGGGAGACCCAGTACTTC. This gives the protein CASSQWASGETQYF.

This sequence joins TRBV7-9 and TRBJ1-2; D might be TRBD1 (5 bases). The CDR3 is made up of 14 amino acids. Germline V CDR1 and CDR2: SEHNR, FQNEAQ (reference sequence). V was pared by 4 bases and J by 7 bases, with 16 bases between. The CDR3 DNA reads as TGTGCCAGCAGCTCGACAGTCCTGATAGGTGGCTACACCTTC. The encoded protein is CASSSTVLIGGYTF. Drawing the rest from reference TRBV7-9 and TRBJ1-2, the complete variable domain is DTGVSQNPRHKITKRGQNVTFRCDPISEHNRLYWYRQTLGQGPEFLTYFQNEAQLEKSRLLSDRFSAERPKGSFSTLEIQRTEQGDSAMYLCASSSTVLIGGYTFGSGTRLTVV.

The rearrangement links TRBV4-3 to TRBJ1-6, with D possibly being TRBD1 (5 bases). The CDR3 consists of 15 residues. V was shortened by 4 bases and J by 5 bases, with 12 bases between the two germline ends. From germline, CDR1 is LGHNA and CDR2 YSLEER. The CDR3, as DNA: TGCGCCAGCAGCCCCTCCTCGGGGGATAATTCACCCCTCCACTTT. This sequence encodes CASSPSSGDNSPLHF.

The chain recombines TRBV28 with TRBJ2-1; D unresolved. The germline V gene encodes CDR1 MDHEN and CDR2 SYDVKM. The germline V and J ends were trimmed by 1 base and 6 bases, with 16 bases remaining between them. This CDR3 is built from 16 residues. The CDR3 coding sequence is TGTGCCAGCAGTTTATACATGGGCTCCGGCACCAATGAGCAGTTCTTC. Translating it yields CASSLYMGSGTNEQFF.

The V and J genes are TRBV15 and TRBJ2-7; TRBD1 matches at 8 bases. The CDR3 contains 15 residues. V was clipped by 1 base and J by 4 bases; unmatched bases: 6. Per germline, CDR1 LNHNV and CDR2 YYDKDF (reference sequence). In DNA form, the CDR3 reads TGTGCCACCAGCAGAGTTGGACAGGGAAGGTACGAGCAGTACTTC. This codes for CATSRVGQGRYEQYF.

This clone was seen only once. V is TRBV9 and J is TRBJ1-2; the match to TRBD1 covers 12 bases. Germline assignment: CDR1 SGDLS and CDR2 YYNGEE. The CDR3 totals 14 residues. The trim removed 3 bases at V and 8 bases at J, leaving 5 bases unmatched. The CDR3 is CASSAGQGARGYTF. CDR3 in DNA: TGTGCCAGCAGCGCGGGACAGGGGGCGCGAGGCTACACCTTC. Full variable domain (missing parts from reference TRBV9 and TRBJ1-2): DSGVTQTPKHLITATGQRVTLRCSPRSGDLSVYWYQQSLDQGLQFLIQYYNGEERAKGNILERFSAQQFPDLHSELNLSSLELGDSALYFCASSAGQGARGYTFGSGTRLTVV.

The chain has TRBV19 and TRBJ1-1; D gene uncertain. The germline CDR1 and CDR2 sequences are LNHDA and SQIVND (reference sequence). CDR3 size: 17 residues. V gave up 2 bases and J gave up 0 bases, with 16 bases separating them. As DNA, the CDR3 is TGTGCCAGTAGTATAAAGGAAATCTCTCGGGTGAACACTGAAGCTTTCTTT. Protein: CASSIKEISRVNTEAFF.

Concerning this clone: The junction does not match germline at one end; this may be a read error. The same CDR3 is also encoded by other DNA sequences in this sample. The chain recombines TRBV6-4 with TRBJ2-2, with D unclear. The CDR3 sequence is 14 residues long. Germline loops: CDR1 MRHNA, CDR2 SNTAGT. The CDR3 sequence: CASSDSSDTGELFF. The CDR3 DNA is TGCGCCAGCAGTGACTCATCGGACACCGGGGAGCTGTTTTTT.

Only a few counts were recorded for this clone. The gene calls are TRBV19 and TRBJ2-1, with no clear D. Trimming left V 1 base short and J 10 bases short, with 14 bases between. The length of the CDR3 is 14 residues. Germline CDR1 is LNHDA and CDR2 is SQIVND (reference sequence). DNA of the CDR3: TGTGCCAGTAGTATAGTCGGTTCCGCTCGGGAGCAGTTCTTC. It is translated as CASSIVGSAREQFF.

The chain is built from TRBV19 and TRBJ2-1; D possibly corresponds to TRBD2 (7 bases). This CDR3 spans 15 amino acids. The V end was cut by 3 bases, the J end by 7 bases, with 16 bases between. Germline CDR1 LNHDA, CDR2 SQIVND (reference sequence). The CDR3 coding sequence is TGTGCCAGTAGTATCGGCGCCGGGGGGCATAATGAGCAGTTCTTC. Translated, it gives CASSIGAGGHNEQFF.

This clone occurred once. CDR3 in DNA: TGTGCCAGTAGCGACAGTCACTATGGCTACACCTTC. This sequence encodes CASSDSHYGYTF. This rearrangement joins TRBV19 to TRBJ1-2; tentative D call: TRBD1 (5 bases). Trimming cost V 6 bases and J 3 bases, with 8 bases left between them. This CDR3 spans 12 amino acids. Per germline, CDR1 LNHDA and CDR2 SQIVND (reference sequence).

This clone showed up just a few times. V gene TRBV9 combines with J gene TRBJ1-1, with 10 bases fitting TRBD1. CDR3 length: 16 residues. Germline values: CDR1 SGDLS, CDR2 YYNGEE. Unmatched junction bases numbered 7, after V lost 0 bases and J lost 5 bases. The CDR3 DNA reads TGTGCCAGCAGCGTAGGGACAGGGGGGATAGGGACTGAAGCTTTCTTT. Translation: CASSVGTGGIGTEAFF.

This chain joins TRBV7-9 and TRBJ2-5; 14 bases align to TRBD2. The J call is in doubt because the DNA end fits TRBJ2-7 better. The CDR3 length is 17 residues. The germline CDR1 and CDR2 sequences are SEHNR and FQNEAQ (reference sequence). The CDR3: CASSKTSGGVLGHEQYF. The DNA for the CDR3 is TGTGCCAGCAGCAAGACTAGCGGGGGGGTTCTGGGACACGAGCAGTACTTC.

This rearrangement joins TRBV2 to TRBJ1-2; 9 bases are a match to TRBD1. The junction had 8 bases not matched to a gene; V was cut back by 6 bases and J by 0 bases. There are 16 residues in the CDR3. Germline V gene data show CDR1 as SNHLY and CDR2 as FYNNEI. The CDR3 DNA reads as TGTGCCAGCAGGATGGACAGGGGTGGGTCTAACTATGGCTACACCTTC. As protein: CASRMDRGGSNYGYTF.